This T cell receptor beta chain is from a study of blood T cells in healthy people across ages. CDR3 length equals 14 residues. V lost 5 bases to trimming and J lost 4 bases, with 14 bases between them. As for this clonotype: Its antigen is unknown.

Overall study findings and caveats: Possibly confounding the expanded clonotype changes was the fact that donor CMV status was unknown. The study regarded diversity estimates from one million T cells as underestimates.

A second PCR of roughly 7 to 11 cycles used a sample-barcoded 5' primer and a J-beta primer mix. TCRdb re-derived calls from the 5' RACE reads in MiXCR, one entry per CDR3 protein. Here the sample spans just under 750,000 distinct CDR3 sequences, about a fifth being singletons. This chain links TRBV12-3 or TRBV12-4 with TRBJ1-2; D might be TRBD1 (6 bases). The sequencing sample was made of blood. The clonotype comes from a man aged 70-80 years in good health. DNA for the CDR3: TGTGCCAGCAGTCAGGACAGTTGGATCTATGGCTACACCTTC. Translation gives CASSQDSWIYGYTF.